This paragraph covers one T cell receptor beta chain sequence. Its antigen is currently unknown. The germline V gene has CDR1 KGHDR and CDR2 SFDVKD. After removal of 4 bases from V and 8 bases from J, the junction contained 8 bases not matched to a gene. The length of the CDR3 is 16 residues. Antigen-specific CD4+ T cells were first expanded with viral peptide pools by the ViraFEST assay and only then sequenced. The culture ran for 9 to 11 days, and then CD4+ T cells were isolated. Participants received two doses of either the BNT162b2 or mRNA-1273 vaccine. Each culture had half its medium swapped for IL-2 medium on days 3 and 7. Data came from immunoSEQ multiplex PCR; TCRdb stores just in-frame clones and leaves some out. Of tens of thousands of clones detected, approximately 71% appear once; the ten largest clones hold approximately 10%. The sample belongs to a study of vaccination effects on CD4 cells after COVID-19. Study overall: Post-vaccine sampling took place a median of 72 days after the second dose. Findings and caveats of the study: Healthy vaccinees showed cross-reactivity with common cold coronaviruses in only 1 of 255 vaccine-induced clones.

This receptor was taken from a human donor who received a COVID-19 vaccine. Specimen: CD4+ T cells from PBMCs cultured with HCoV-NL63 spike peptides, collected after COVID-19 vaccination. The chain combines TRBV24-1 with TRBJ2-3; the match to TRBD2 covers 13 bases. The CDR3 DNA reads as TGTGCCACCAGTGACTCCCGGACTAGCGGGAGAGGTACGCAGTATTTT. Its protein is CATSDSRTSGRGTQYF.